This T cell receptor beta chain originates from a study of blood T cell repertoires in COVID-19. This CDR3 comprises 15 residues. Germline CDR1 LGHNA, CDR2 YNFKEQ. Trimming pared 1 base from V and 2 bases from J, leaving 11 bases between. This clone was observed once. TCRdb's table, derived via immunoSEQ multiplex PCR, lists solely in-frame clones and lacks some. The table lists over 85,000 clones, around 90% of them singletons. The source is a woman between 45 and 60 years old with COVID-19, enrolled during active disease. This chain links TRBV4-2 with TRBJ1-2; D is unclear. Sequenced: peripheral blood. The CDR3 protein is CASSQATEINYGYTF. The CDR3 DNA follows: TGTGCCAGCAGCCAAGCCACAGAGATAAACTATGGCTACACCTTC.